The sequence of this TCR beta chain was determined in a study of shared T cell receptors in the human thymus. Method: immunoSEQ multiplex PCR; TCRdb's copy keeps in-frame clones and lacks some. The sample has around 730,000 clones, 70% to 90% seen once. Germline CDR1 is MDHEN and CDR2 is SYDVKM. This CDR3 contains 17 residues. The V end was cut by 5 bases, the J end by 6 bases, with 26 bases between. This same sample was also taken into another study, of human thymus T cells. That paper notes: Resections obtained during corrective heart surgery supplied the thymus tissue.

The chain has TRBV28 and TRBJ2-7; possible D gene TRBD1, 6 bases. The TCR originated in a girl under three years old with a congenital heart defect. Sequenced sample: thymocytes. CDR3 region: CASSPLPSRTGWVEQYF. DNA of the CDR3: TGTGCCAGCAGTCCTCTCCCATCCCGAACAGGGTGGGTCGAGCAGTACTTC.